This record concerns one T cell receptor beta chain sequence. Its antigen is still unknown. The data derive from a study of blood T cells in healthy people across ages. The germline V gene encodes CDR1 LNHNV and CDR2 YYDKDF (reference sequence). This CDR3 has 16 residues. The ends lost 0 bases at V and 11 bases at J; junction bases unmatched: 15. Study conclusions and caveats: Bulk PBMC profiling left naive and antigen-experienced comparisons inconclusive.

Alongside a J-beta primer mix, a sample-barcoded 5' primer served in a second PCR lasting about 7 to 12 cycles. Every sample gave at least 2.5 million paired-end reads containing CDR3. TCRdb redid the calling of the 5' RACE reads with MiXCR, one entry per CDR3 protein. The sample has around 690,000 distinct CDR3 sequences, roughly 53% seen once; the top ten hold over 30%. The specimen was blood. This clonotype originated in a man in his sixties in good health. The chain has TRBV15 and TRBJ2-5; TRBD2 matches at 7 bases. As DNA, the CDR3 is TGTGCCACCAGCAGAGACTGGAGCGGGGTTCACAATGAGCAGTACTTC. The encoded protein is CATSRDWSGVHNEQYF.